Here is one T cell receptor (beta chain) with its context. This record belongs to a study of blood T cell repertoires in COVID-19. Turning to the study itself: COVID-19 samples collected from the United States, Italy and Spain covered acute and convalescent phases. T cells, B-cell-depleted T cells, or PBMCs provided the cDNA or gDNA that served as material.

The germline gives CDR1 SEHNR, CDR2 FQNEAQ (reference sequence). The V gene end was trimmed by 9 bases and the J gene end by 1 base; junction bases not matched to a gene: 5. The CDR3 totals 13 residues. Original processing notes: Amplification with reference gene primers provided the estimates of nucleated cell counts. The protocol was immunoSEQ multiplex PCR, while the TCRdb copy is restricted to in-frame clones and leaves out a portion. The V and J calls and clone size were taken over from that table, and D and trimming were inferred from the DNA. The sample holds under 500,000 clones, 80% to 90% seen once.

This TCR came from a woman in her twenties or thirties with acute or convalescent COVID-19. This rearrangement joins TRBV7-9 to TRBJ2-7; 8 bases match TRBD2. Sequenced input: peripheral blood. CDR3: CASLRGGSYEQYF. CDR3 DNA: TGTGCCAGTCTTCGCGGGGGGTCCTACGAGCAGTACTTC.